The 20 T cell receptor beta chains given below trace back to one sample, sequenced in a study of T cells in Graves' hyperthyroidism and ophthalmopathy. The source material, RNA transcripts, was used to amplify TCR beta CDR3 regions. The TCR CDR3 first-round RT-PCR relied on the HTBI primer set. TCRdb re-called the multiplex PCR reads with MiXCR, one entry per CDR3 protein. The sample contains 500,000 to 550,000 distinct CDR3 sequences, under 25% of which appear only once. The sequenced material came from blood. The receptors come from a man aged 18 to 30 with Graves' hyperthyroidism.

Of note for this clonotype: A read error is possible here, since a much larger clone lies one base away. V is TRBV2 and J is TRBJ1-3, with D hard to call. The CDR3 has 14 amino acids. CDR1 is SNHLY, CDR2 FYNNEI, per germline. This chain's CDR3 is CASTQGLGGNTIDF. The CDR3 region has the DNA TGTGCCAGCACCCAAGGACTGGGAGGAAACACCATAGATTTT.

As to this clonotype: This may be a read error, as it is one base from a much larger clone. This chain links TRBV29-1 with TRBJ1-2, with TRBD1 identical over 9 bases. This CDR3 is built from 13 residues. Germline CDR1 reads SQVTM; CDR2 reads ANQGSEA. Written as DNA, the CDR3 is TGCGGCGGATACAGGGGGCCGGTCGATGGCTACACCTTC. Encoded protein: CGGYRGPVDGYTF.

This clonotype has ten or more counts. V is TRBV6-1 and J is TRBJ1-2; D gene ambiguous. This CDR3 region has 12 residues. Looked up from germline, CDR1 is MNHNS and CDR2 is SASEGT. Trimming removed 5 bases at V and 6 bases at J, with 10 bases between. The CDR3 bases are TGTGCCAGCAGTCCCGTCGCCCATGGCTACACCTTC. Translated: CASSPVAHGYTF.

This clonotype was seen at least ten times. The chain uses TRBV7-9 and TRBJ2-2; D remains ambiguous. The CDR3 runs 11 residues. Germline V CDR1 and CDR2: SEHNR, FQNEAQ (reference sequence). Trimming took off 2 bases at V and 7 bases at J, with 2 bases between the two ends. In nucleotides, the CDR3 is TGTGCCAGCAGCTTACTCGGGGAGCTGTTTTTT. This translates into CASSLLGELFF.

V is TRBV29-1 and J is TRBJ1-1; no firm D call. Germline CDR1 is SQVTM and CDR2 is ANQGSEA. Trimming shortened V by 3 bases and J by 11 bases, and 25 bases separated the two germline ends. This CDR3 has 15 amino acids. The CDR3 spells CSVEGLEELWVGAFF. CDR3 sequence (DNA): TGCAGCGTTGAGGGTCTCGAGGAGTTATGGGTAGGGGCTTTCTTT.

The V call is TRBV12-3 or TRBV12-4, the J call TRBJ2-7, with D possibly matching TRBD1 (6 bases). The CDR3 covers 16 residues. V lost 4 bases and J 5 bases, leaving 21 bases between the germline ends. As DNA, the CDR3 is TGTGCCAGCAGTTCTCAGGCACCGGGACACCTTGACGAGCAGTACTTC. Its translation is CASSSQAPGHLDEQYF.

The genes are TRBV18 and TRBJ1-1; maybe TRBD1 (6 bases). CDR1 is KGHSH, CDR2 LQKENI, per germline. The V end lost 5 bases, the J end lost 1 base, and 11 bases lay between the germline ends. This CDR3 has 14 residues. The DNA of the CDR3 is TGTGCCAGCTCATCGTCGGACAGGAACACTGAAGCTTTCTTT. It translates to CASSSSDRNTEAFF.

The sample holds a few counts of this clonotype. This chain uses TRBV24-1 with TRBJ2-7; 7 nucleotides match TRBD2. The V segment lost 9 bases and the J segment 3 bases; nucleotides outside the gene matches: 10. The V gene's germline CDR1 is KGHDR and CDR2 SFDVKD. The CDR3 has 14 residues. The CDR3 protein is CATPPGTTVYEQYF. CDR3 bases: TGTGCCACCCCCCCAGGGACTACGGTCTACGAGCAGTACTTC.

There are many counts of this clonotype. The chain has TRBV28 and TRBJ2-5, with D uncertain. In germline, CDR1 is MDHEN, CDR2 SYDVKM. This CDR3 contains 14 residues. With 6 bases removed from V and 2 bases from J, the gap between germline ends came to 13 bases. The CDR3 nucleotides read TGTGCCAGCAGGAGCCCAGGACCTCAAGAGACCCAGTACTTC. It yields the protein CASRSPGPQETQYF.

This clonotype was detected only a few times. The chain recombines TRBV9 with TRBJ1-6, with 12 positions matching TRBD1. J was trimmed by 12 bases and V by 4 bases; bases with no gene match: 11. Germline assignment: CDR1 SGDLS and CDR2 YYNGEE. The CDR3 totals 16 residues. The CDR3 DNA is TGTGCCAGCAGCCCAAAGGGACAGGGGGCGTTCGTACCCCTCCACTTT. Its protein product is CASSPKGQGAFVPLHF.

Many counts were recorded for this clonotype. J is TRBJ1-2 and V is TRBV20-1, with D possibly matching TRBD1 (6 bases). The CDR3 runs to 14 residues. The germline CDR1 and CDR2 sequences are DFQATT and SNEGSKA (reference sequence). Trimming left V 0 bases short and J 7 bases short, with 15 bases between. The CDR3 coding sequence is TGCAGTGCTAGAGACGTAACAGGGTTTGGTGGCTACACCTTC. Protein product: CSARDVTGFGGYTF.

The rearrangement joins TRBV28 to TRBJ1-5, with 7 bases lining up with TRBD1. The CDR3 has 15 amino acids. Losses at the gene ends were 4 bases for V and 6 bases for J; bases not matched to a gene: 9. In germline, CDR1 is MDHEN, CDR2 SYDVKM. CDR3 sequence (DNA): TGTGCCAGCAGTTCCCAGGGGGGGGTAACTCAGCCCCAGCATTTT. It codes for CASSSQGGVTQPQHF.

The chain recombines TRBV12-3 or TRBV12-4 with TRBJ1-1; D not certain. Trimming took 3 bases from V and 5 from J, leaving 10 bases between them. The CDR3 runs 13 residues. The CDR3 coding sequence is TGTGCCAGCAGTTTCGGGCCCGGGACTGAAGCTTTCTTT. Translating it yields CASSFGPGTEAFF.

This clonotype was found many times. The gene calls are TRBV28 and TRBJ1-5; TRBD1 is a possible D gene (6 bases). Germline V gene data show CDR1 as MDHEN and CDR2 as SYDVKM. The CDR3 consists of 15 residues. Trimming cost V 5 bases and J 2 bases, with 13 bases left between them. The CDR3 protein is CASSLRGGRNQPQHF. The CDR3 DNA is TGTGCCAGCAGTCTAAGGGGGGGCCGCAATCAGCCCCAGCATTTT.

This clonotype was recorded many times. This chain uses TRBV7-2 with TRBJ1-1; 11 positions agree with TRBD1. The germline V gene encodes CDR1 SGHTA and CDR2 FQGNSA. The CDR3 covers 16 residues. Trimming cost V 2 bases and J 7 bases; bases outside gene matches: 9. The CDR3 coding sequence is TGTGCCAGCAGCTTAAGCGGACAGGGGGCGTCTAGTGAAGCTTTCTTT. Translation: CASSLSGQGASSEAFF.

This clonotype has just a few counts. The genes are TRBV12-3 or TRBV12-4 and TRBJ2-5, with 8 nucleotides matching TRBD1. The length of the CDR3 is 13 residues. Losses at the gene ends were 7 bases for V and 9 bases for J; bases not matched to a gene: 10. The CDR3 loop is CASTAQGASAQYF. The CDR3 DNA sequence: TGTGCCAGCACCGCCCAGGGGGCTTCGGCCCAGTACTTC.

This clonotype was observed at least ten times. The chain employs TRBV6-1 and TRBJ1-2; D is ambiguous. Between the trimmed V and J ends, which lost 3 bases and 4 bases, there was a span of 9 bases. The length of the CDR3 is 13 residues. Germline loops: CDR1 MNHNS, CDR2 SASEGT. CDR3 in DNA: TGTGCCAGCAGTGACAACAGAGTCTATGGCTACACCTTC. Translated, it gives CASSDNRVYGYTF.

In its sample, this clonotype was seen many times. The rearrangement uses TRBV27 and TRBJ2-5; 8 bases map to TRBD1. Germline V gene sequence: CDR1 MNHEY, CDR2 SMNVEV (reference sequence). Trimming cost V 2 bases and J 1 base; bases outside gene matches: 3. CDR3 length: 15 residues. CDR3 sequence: CASSLPDRAQETQYF. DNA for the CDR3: TGTGCCAGCAGTTTACCGGACAGGGCCCAAGAGACCCAGTACTTC.

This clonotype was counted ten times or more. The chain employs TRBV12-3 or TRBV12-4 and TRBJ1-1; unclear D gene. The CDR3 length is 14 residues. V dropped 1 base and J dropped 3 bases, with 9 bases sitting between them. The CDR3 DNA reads TGTGCCAGCAGTTTAGTGACCCAGGACACTGAAGCTTTCTTT. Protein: CASSLVTQDTEAFF.

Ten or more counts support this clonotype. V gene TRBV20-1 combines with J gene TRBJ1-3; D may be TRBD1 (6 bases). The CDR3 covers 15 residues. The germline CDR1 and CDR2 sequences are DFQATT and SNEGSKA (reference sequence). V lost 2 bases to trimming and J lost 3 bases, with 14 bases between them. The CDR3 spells CSARYTGLGGNTIYF. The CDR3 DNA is TGCAGTGCTAGATATACAGGGTTAGGTGGAAACACCATATATTTT.